The 27 T cell receptor beta chains below come from one sample, sequenced in a study of T cells in Graves' hyperthyroidism and ophthalmopathy. There were TCR beta CDR3 regions amplified from RNA transcripts. HTBI primers drove first-round RT-PCR of the TCR CDR3. TCRdb passed the multiplex PCR reads through MiXCR, listing each CDR3 protein once. Of roughly 700,000 distinct CDR3 sequences in the sample, approximately 36% were seen once. Sample: blood. These receptors all come from a woman in her thirties or forties with Graves' hyperthyroidism.

V and J are TRBV20-1 and TRBJ1-4, with 7 bases that match TRBD1. The V and J ends lost 3 bases and 8 bases, in that order; junction bases with no gene match: 9. CDR3 length: 14 residues. The germline CDR1 and CDR2 sequences are DFQATT and SNEGSKA (reference sequence). The CDR3 loop reads CSARGIRGIEKLFF. Here the CDR3 DNA reads TGCAGTGCTAGGGGGATCAGGGGGATCGAAAAACTGTTTTTT.

The V and J genes are TRBV2 and TRBJ2-5, with 8 bases fitting TRBD2. The tail of the sequence fits TRBJ2-1 better, so the J call may be wrong. Germline CDR1 SNHLY, CDR2 FYNNEI. The CDR3 covers 15 residues. CDR3 protein: CASTRTGGQSDEQFF. The DNA for the CDR3 is TGTGCCAGCACTCGAACGGGGGGGCAAAGCGATGAGCAGTTCTTC.

This clonotype was counted ten times or more. The chain joins TRBV29-1 to TRBJ1-1; 7 nucleotides match TRBD1. Unmatched junction bases numbered 11, after V lost 2 bases and J lost 11 bases. Germline assignment: CDR1 SQVTM and CDR2 ANQGSEA. This CDR3 has 13 amino acids. CDR3 nucleotide sequence: TGCAGCGTTGAAAGAGACAGGGCCTTAGGGGCTTTCTTT. Its protein product is CSVERDRALGAFF.

In this sample, this clonotype turned up many times. The rearrangement links TRBV10-1 to TRBJ2-7; D is undetermined. Germline assignment: CDR1 WNHNN and CDR2 SYGVQD (reference sequence). V shed 0 bases and J shed 2 bases, with 11 bases lying between them. The CDR3 covers 15 residues. The CDR3 protein is CASSESMLGTYEQYF. CDR3 sequence (DNA): TGCGCCAGCAGTGAGTCGATGCTAGGGACCTACGAGCAGTACTTC.

Ten or more counts support this clonotype. V gene TRBV7-6 combines with J gene TRBJ1-4, with 10 bases fitting TRBD1. Trimming removed 5 bases from V and 6 bases from J; junction bases left unmatched: 9. CDR1 is SGHVS, CDR2 FNYEAQ, per germline. CDR3 length equals 16 residues. In DNA form, the CDR3 reads TGTGCCAGCAGCCATGGTCCTGGACAGGGGGATGAAAAACTGTTTTTT. It yields the protein CASSHGPGQGDEKLFF. The entire variable domain, with the rest obtained from reference TRBV7-6 and TRBJ1-4, is as follows: GAGVSQSPRYKVTKRGQDVALRCDPISGHVSLYWYRQALGQGPEFLTYFNYEAQQDKSGLPNDRFSAERPEGSISTLTIQRTEQRDSAMYRCASSHGPGQGDEKLFFGSGTQLSVL.

This clonotype has more than one count but fewer than ten. The CDR3 sequence is CSARDVRDGEPETQYF. The CDR3 DNA sequence: TGCAGTGCTAGAGATGTCCGGGACGGGGAACCGGAGACCCAGTACTTC. The chain has TRBV20-1 and TRBJ2-5; D possibly matches TRBD1 or TRBD2 (5 bases each). V was pared by 0 bases and J by 5 bases, with 19 bases between. The CDR3 is 16 amino acids. Germline CDR1 DFQATT, CDR2 SNEGSKA (reference sequence).

This sequence joins TRBV10-2 and TRBJ2-7; D may be TRBD1 (7 bases). Germline values: CDR1 WSHSY, CDR2 SAAADI. This CDR3 contains 21 residues. V gave up 0 bases and J gave up 3 bases, with 30 bases separating them. The CDR3 region is CASSESARTTYDREDYYEQYF. The CDR3 DNA reads TGCGCCAGCAGTGAGTCAGCCCGGACTACGTATGACAGGGAAGATTACTACGAGCAGTACTTC.

V and J are TRBV12-3 or TRBV12-4 and TRBJ2-3; 12 bases agree with TRBD2. The V gene end was trimmed by 6 bases and the J gene end by 2 bases; junction bases not matched to a gene: 6. The CDR3 extends over 16 amino acids. CDR3 protein: CASSPLAGGATDTQYF. CDR3 DNA: TGTGCCAGCAGCCCACTAGCGGGGGGCGCCACAGATACGCAGTATTTT.

A note on this clonotype: The conserved closing phenylalanine or tryptophan is absent in this CDR3, likely reflecting a read error. The gene calls are TRBV6-5 and TRBJ2-7, with a tentative D call TRBD1 (6 bases). CDR3 length: 16 residues. The germline gives CDR1 MNHEY, CDR2 SVGAGI. V dropped 0 bases and J dropped 3 bases, with 15 bases sitting between them. The CDR3 bases are TGTGCCAGCAGTTACTCCCTGGGGGCAGAGAGCTACGAGCAGTACCTC. Translation: CASSYSLGAESYEQYL.

Many counts were recorded for this clonotype. V usage is TRBV11-3 and J usage is TRBJ1-2, with D possibly TRBD1 on 5 matching bases. The germline gives CDR1 SGHNT, CDR2 YENEEA. CDR3 size: 14 residues. With 8 bases removed from V and 5 bases from J, the gap between germline ends came to 18 bases. The CDR3 sequence: CASGRHGTGYGYTF. CDR3 DNA sequence: TGTGCCAGCGGGAGACACGGGACCGGTTATGGCTACACCTTC.

This clonotype occurred many times. The rearrangement links TRBV7-9 to TRBJ2-7; TRBD2 matches at 7 bases. V trimming: 10 bases; J trimming: 6 bases; junction bases outside the gene matches: 12. The germline V gene encodes CDR1 SEHNR and CDR2 FQNEAQ (reference sequence). The CDR3 spans 13 residues. CDR3 DNA sequence: TGTGCCACCGGGGAACTAGCGTTTGGCGAGCAGTACTTC. Its protein product is CATGELAFGEQYF.

V gene TRBV20-1 combines with J gene TRBJ2-5, with D tentatively TRBD1 (6 bases). Trimming pared 0 bases from V and 0 bases from J, leaving 11 bases between. The CDR3 is 15 amino acids. CDR1 is DFQATT, CDR2 SNEGSKA, per germline (reference sequence). The CDR3 loop is CSARDWGLNQETQYF. CDR3 coding DNA: TGCAGTGCTAGAGATTGGGGGCTGAACCAAGAGACCCAGTACTTC.

This clonotype was seen many times. The chain employs TRBV19 and TRBJ2-7; TRBD2 agrees at 8 bases. Germline CDR1 reads LNHDA; CDR2 reads SQIVND (reference sequence). The length of the CDR3 is 15 residues. J gave up 6 bases and V 0 bases, and 7 bases lay outside the gene matches. CDR3 loop: CASSIDGTRGVEQYF. For the CDR3, the DNA is TGTGCCAGTAGTATAGACGGGACTAGAGGGGTCGAGCAGTACTTC.

Points on this clonotype: A much larger clone sits a single nucleotide away, making a read error possible. This chain links TRBV6-6 with TRBJ2-3; 9 positions match TRBD1. The V segment lost 5 bases and the J segment 3 bases; nucleotides outside the gene matches: 6. Germline V gene lookup returns CDR1 MNHNY and CDR2 SVGAGI (reference sequence). CDR3 length: 15 residues. The CDR3 DNA follows: TGTGCCAGCAGTGACGCCGGGACAGGGACAGATACGCAGTATTTT. Protein sequence: CASSDAGTGTDTQYF.

This clonotype has a count of ten or more. V and J are TRBV19 and TRBJ2-5; 8 nucleotides match TRBD2. Losses at the gene ends were 5 bases for V and 0 bases for J; bases not matched to a gene: 5. The CDR3 covers 15 residues. Germline V gene data show CDR1 as LNHDA and CDR2 as SQIVND (reference sequence). The CDR3: CASSWVAGNQETQYF. As DNA, the CDR3 is TGTGCCAGTAGTTGGGTAGCGGGGAACCAAGAGACCCAGTACTTC. Using reference TRBV19 and TRBJ2-5 for the parts outside the CDR3, the full variable domain is DGGITQSPKYLFRKEGQNVTLSCEQNLNHDAMYWYRQDPGQGLRLIYYSQIVNDFQKGDIAEGYSVSREKKESFPLTVTSAQKNPTAFYLCASSWVAGNQETQYFGPGTRLLVL.

This clonotype was found a few times. The chain carries TRBV9 and TRBJ1-5; TRBD1 matches at 9 bases. V was pared by 2 bases and J by 5 bases, with 11 bases of the junction left unmatched. The CDR3 has 17 residues. The germline gives CDR1 SGDLS, CDR2 YYNGEE. The CDR3 region is CASSVRHPGQGDQPQHF. CDR3 nucleotides: TGTGCCAGCAGCGTGAGGCACCCGGGACAGGGCGATCAGCCCCAGCATTTT.

This rearrangement joins TRBV25-1 to TRBJ1-3; D possibly corresponds to TRBD1 (6 bases). The CDR3 is made up of 14 amino acids. V lost 9 bases to trimming and J lost 0 bases, with 12 bases between them. Per the germline V gene, CDR1 is MGHDK and CDR2 is SYGVNS. CDR3 DNA: TGTGCCAGTGGGACACCCGGCTCTGGAAACACCATATATTTT. It translates to CASGTPGSGNTIYF.

This clonotype was found many times. The chain recombines TRBV7-2 with TRBJ1-2, with D uncertain. Deletions cut 4 bases from V and 6 bases from J, with 12 bases between. Germline V gene data show CDR1 as SGHTA and CDR2 as FQGNSA. There are 13 residues in the CDR3. The CDR3 region is CASSSRTNNGYTF. The DNA of the CDR3 is TGTGCCAGCAGCTCACGTACGAATAATGGCTACACCTTC.

This clonotype turned up a few times. J is TRBJ1-2 and V is TRBV11-2; D might be TRBD1 (6 bases). V lost 7 bases to trimming and J lost 6 bases, with 15 bases between them. The CDR3 has 13 residues. The germline gives CDR1 SGHAT, CDR2 FQNNGV. CDR3: CASTLIRTDGYTF. For the CDR3, the DNA is TGTGCCAGCACCCTAATTCGGACAGATGGCTACACCTTC. Based on the CDR3 plus reference TRBV11-2 and TRBJ1-2, the full variable domain is EAGVAQSPRYKIIEKRQSVAFWCNPISGHATLYWYQQILGQGPKLLIQFQNNGVVDDSQLPKDRFSAERLKGVDSTLKIQPAKLEDSAVYLCASTLIRTDGYTFGSGTRLTVV.

This clonotype was seen at least ten times. This chain links TRBV6-5 with TRBJ1-6, with a tentative D call TRBD1 (5 bases). V lost 5 bases to trimming and J lost 8 bases, with 13 bases between them. Germline-derived CDR1 and CDR2 are MNHEY and SVGAGI. CDR3 length equals 14 residues. CDR3 DNA: TGTGCCAGCAGTGCCTGGGGGAGCGATTCACCCCTCCACTTT. Its protein product is CASSAWGSDSPLHF.

This chain links TRBV19 with TRBJ1-1; the D is unclear. There are 17 residues in the CDR3. Trimming took 5 bases from V and 0 from J, leaving 19 bases between them. Per germline, CDR1 LNHDA and CDR2 SQIVND (reference sequence). The CDR3 spells CASSLGNGLYLNTEAFF. CDR3 nucleotides: TGTGCCAGTAGTCTCGGTAACGGACTATATTTGAACACTGAAGCTTTCTTT.

This clonotype appeared once. Lacking the conserved final phenylalanine or tryptophan, this CDR3 likely reflects a read error. The DNA is left out, because the CDR3 cannot be placed on it with certainty; the CDR3 is given as TCRdb lists it. The chain combines TRBV24-1 with TRBJ2-5; TRBD1, the table's D call, lacks a check against the DNA. Germline CDR1 and CDR2: KGHDR and SFDVKD. The CDR3 adds up to 8 amino acids, both ends counted. The CDR3 here is CATSETGR.

J is TRBJ1-1 and V is TRBV19; D uncertain. The V and J ends lost 0 bases and 8 bases respectively, with 13 bases between them. Per germline, CDR1 LNHDA and CDR2 SQIVND (reference sequence). This CDR3 contains 14 residues. The CDR3 nucleotides read TGTGCCAGTAGTATAGATAGGTACCGGACGGAAGCTTTCTTT. This sequence encodes CASSIDRYRTEAFF.

The chain combines TRBV6-5 with TRBJ2-7; D may be TRBD1 or TRBD2 (5 bases each). CDR1 is MNHEY, CDR2 SVGAGI, per germline. V shed 0 bases and J shed 1 base, with 19 bases lying between them. The CDR3 totals 18 residues. For the CDR3, the DNA is TGTGCCAGCAGTTACTCGGCTACCGGGACCGCCGAGTCCTACGAGCAGTACTTC. Protein product: CASSYSATGTAESYEQYF.

A word on this clonotype: A much more abundant neighbour one base away suggests this may be a read error. V gene TRBV29-1 combines with J gene TRBJ2-3, with D unclear. The germline V gene encodes CDR1 SQVTM and CDR2 ANQGSEA. The length of the CDR3 is 13 residues. Trimming cost V 3 bases and J 10 bases, with 17 bases left between them. DNA of the CDR3: TGCAGCGTTGACACGAGTTTCGGCGATGCGCAGTATTTT. This codes for CSVDTSFGDAQYF.

V is TRBV10-3 and J is TRBJ2-7, with D possibly being TRBD1 or TRBD2 (5 bases each). The germline CDR1 and CDR2 sequences are ENHRY and SYGVKD. The length of the CDR3 is 12 residues. The V end was cut by 9 bases, the J end by 2 bases, with 11 bases between. DNA for the CDR3: TGTGCCATTGCCCGGGGACCCTACGAGCAGTACTTC. Residues: CAIARGPYEQYF.

About this clonotype: An end of the junction does not agree with germline; a read error may underlie this. This chain links TRBV10-3 with TRBJ2-2; D gene ambiguous. The CDR3 extends over 15 amino acids. Germline CDR1 reads ENHRY; CDR2 reads SYGVKD. The CDR3 DNA reads TGTGCCAGCAGTTTCTTTCAACCCCTAGGCAGGGAGCTGTTTTTT. Its translation is CASSFFQPLGRELFF.